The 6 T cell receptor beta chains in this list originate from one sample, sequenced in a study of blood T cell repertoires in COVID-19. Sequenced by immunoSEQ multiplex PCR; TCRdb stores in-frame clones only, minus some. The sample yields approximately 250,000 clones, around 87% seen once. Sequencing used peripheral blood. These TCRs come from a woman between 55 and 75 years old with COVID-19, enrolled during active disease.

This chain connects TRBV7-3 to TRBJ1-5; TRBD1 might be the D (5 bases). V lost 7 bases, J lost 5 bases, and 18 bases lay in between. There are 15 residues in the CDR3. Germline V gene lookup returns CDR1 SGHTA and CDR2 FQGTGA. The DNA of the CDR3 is TGTGCCAGCACCAAAAGGGCAGGGTGGGATCAGCCCCAGCATTTT. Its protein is CASTKRAGWDQPQHF. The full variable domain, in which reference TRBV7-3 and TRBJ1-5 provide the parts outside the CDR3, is GAGVSQTPSNKVTEKGKYVELRCDPISGHTALYWYRQSLGQGPEFLIYFQGTGAADDSGLPNDRFFAVRPEGSVSTLKIQRTERGDSAVYLCASTKRAGWDQPQHFGDGTRLSIL.

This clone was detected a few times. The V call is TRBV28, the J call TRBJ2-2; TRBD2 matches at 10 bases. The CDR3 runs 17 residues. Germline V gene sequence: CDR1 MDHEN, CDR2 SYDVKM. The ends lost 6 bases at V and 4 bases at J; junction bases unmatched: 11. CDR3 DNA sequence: TGTGCCAGCAGCCCCTCCTTGGGACTAGCGAGCACCGGGGAGCTGTTTTTT. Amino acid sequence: CASSPSLGLASTGELFF. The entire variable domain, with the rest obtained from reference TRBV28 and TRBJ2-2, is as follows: DVKVTQSSRYLVKRTGEKVFLECVQDMDHENMFWYRQDPGLGLRLIYFSYDVKMKEKGDIPEGYSVSREKKERFSLILESASTNQTSMYLCASSPSLGLASTGELFFGEGSRLTVL.

In DNA form, the CDR3 reads TGTGCCAGCAGTTCCCGGGGGTCCGGGACTAGCGGGATCGGGGAGCTGTTTTTT. Translating gives CASSSRGSGTSGIGELFF. The chain uses TRBV6-7 and TRBJ2-2, with TRBD2 matching over 13 bases. TRBV6-7 is given ORF status, its function remaining uncertain. J gave up 7 bases and V 4 bases, and 12 bases lay outside the gene matches. CDR3 length: 18 residues.

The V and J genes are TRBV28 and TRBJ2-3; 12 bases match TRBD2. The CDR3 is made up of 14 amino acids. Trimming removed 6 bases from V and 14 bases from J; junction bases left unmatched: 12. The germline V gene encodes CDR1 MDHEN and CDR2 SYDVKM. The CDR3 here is CASSPIGLAGNRYF. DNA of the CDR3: TGTGCCAGCAGCCCCATTGGACTAGCGGGAAATCGGTATTTT.

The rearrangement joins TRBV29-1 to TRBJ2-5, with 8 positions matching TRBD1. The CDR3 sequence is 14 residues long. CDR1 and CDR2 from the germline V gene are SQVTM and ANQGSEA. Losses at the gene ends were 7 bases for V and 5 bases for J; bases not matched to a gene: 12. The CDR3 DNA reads TGCAGCGGCGGACAGGGAGGCTGGCGGGAGACCCAGTACTTC. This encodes CSGGQGGWRETQYF.

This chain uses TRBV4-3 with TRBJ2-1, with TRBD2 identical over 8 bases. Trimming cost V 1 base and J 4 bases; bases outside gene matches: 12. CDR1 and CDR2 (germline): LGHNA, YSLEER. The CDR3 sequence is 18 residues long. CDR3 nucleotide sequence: TGCGCCAGCAGCCAAGTCGCCGGCGTAGCGGGGCTGTACAATGAGCAGTTCTTC. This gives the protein CASSQVAGVAGLYNEQFF.